The clone carrying this T cell receptor (beta chain) was counted only a few times. What it recognizes is unknown. This entry is derived from a study of regulatory T cells in long-lasting Graves disease. Overall study results and limits: Study was limited to peripheral blood, excluding thyroid tissue. A limited number of samples was an acknowledged limitation.

CDR3 length: 13 residues. Per germline, CDR1 SQVTM and CDR2 ANQGSEA. Trimming shortened V by 6 bases and J by 2 bases, and 13 bases separated the two germline ends. Arm-PCR of CDR3 regions and iRepertoire HTBI primers were used to build TCR beta libraries. TCRdb recomputed calls from the multiplex PCR reads with MiXCR, one row per CDR3 protein. The sample consists of fewer than 500,000 distinct CDR3 sequences, roughly 16% of them appearing once. This sample's time point: newly diagnosed GD, antithyroid drugs for less than 3 months. The TCR library was prepared using RNA isolated from PBMCs. These data were likewise used in another study, on T cells in Graves' hyperthyroidism and ophthalmopathy. That report notes: Stable hyperthyroidism and ophthalmopathy were separated using 13 V-J signatures.

The chain is built from TRBV29-1 and TRBJ1-2, with D hard to call. The TCR comes from a man aged 35-49 years with Graves disease. Sequenced here: peripheral blood mononuclear cells (PBMCs), sampled at new diagnosis, from a patient treated with antithyroid drugs. The CDR3 DNA reads as TGCAGCGTGAAAAGTTTCGGGAACTATGGCTACACCTTC. Its translation: CSVKSFGNYGYTF.